The 8 T cell receptor beta chains below all came from one sample that was sequenced in a study of blood T cell repertoires in COVID-19. The repertoire was sequenced with immunoSEQ multiplex PCR; TCRdb's copy has only in-frame clones and lacks some. The sample includes some 41,000 clones, about four fifths seen only once; the top ten take around 41%. The sample comprised peripheral blood. Receptor source: a woman at least 80 years old with active or convalescent COVID-19.

This clone was counted only a few times. The junction and the germline gene differ at one end; a read error may be behind it. The chain carries TRBV6-5 and TRBJ1-1; D gene uncertain. CDR1 and CDR2 (germline): MNHEY, SVGAGI. This CDR3 is 13 amino acids long. CDR3 DNA sequence: TGTGCCAGCACTTACGCCGGGGACACTGAAGCTTTCTTT. Protein product: CASTYAGDTEAFF.

The chain is built from TRBV10-3 and TRBJ2-3; possibly TRBD1 for D (5 bases). From germline, CDR1 is ENHRY and CDR2 SYGVKD. The CDR3 totals 14 residues. Trimming cost V 4 bases and J 2 bases, with 10 bases left between them. The CDR3 coding sequence is TGTGCCATCAGTGGGACACCTCACACAGATACGCAGTATTTT. Translation: CAISGTPHTDTQYF.

This chain links TRBV3-1 (or the pseudogene TRBV3-2) with TRBJ2-5; 11 nucleotides agree with TRBD2. CDR1 and CDR2 from the germline V gene are LGHDT and YNNKEL (reference sequence). The CDR3 length is 17 residues. Trimming removed 0 bases from V and 5 bases from J; junction bases left unmatched: 8. CDR3: CASSQEGLAGGEETQYF. The CDR3 nucleotides are TGTGCCAGCAGCCAAGAAGGGCTAGCGGGAGGCGAGGAGACCCAGTACTTC.

This rearrangement joins TRBV11-1 to TRBJ1-1; no clear D gene. CDR1 is SGHAT, CDR2 FQDESV, per germline (reference sequence). There are 13 residues in the CDR3. The V and J ends lost 4 bases and 7 bases respectively, with 13 bases between them. Here the CDR3 DNA reads TGTGCCAGCAGCTCCGACGTAGGAGTTGAAGCTTTCTTT. Protein product: CASSSDVGVEAFF.

At least ten counts were recorded for this clone. This rearrangement joins TRBV25-1 to TRBJ2-7; 11 bases map to TRBD2. The CDR3 spans 14 residues. In germline, CDR1 is MGHDK, CDR2 SYGVNS. V lost 7 bases, J lost 6 bases, and 8 bases stayed unmatched. The CDR3 DNA follows: TGTGCCAGCATCCGGACCGGGACTAGCGGCGAGCAGTACTTC. Amino acid sequence: CASIRTGTSGEQYF.

V is TRBV5-1 and J is TRBJ2-1; 12 bases are a match to TRBD1. CDR3 length: 15 residues. J lost 7 bases, V lost 6 bases, and 8 bases had no gene match. Germline values: CDR1 SGHRS, CDR2 YFSETQ. The CDR3 region has the DNA TGCGCCAGCACCCTCGGGACAGGGGGCGGGAATGAGCAGTTCTTC. It specifies CASTLGTGGGNEQFF.

The chain combines TRBV28 with TRBJ2-1; tentatively, D is TRBD1 (6 bases). This CDR3 region has 15 residues. CDR1 and CDR2 (germline): MDHEN, SYDVKM. Trimming took 4 bases from V and 6 from J, leaving 16 bases between them. Here the CDR3 DNA reads TGTGCCAGCAGTTCACTACCACGGGACACCAATGAGCAGTTCTTC. Its protein is CASSSLPRDTNEQFF.

The V gene is TRBV30, the J gene TRBJ2-7, with D possibly matching TRBD2 (5 bases). This CDR3 comprises 12 residues. V gave up 8 bases and J gave up 2 bases, with 13 bases separating them. Germline-derived CDR1 and CDR2 are GTSNPN and SVGIG (reference sequence). This CDR3 is CARGAAPYEQYF. The CDR3, as DNA: TGTGCCCGGGGAGCAGCGCCCTACGAGCAGTACTTC.